This T cell receptor beta chain was recovered during a study of blood T cell repertoires in COVID-19. Study summary: Material from acute and convalescent COVID-19 was sourced from the United States, Italy and Spain. The analysed material was cDNA or gDNA that came from T cells, B-cell-depleted T cells, or PBMCs.

Original methodology: Estimation of nucleated cell counts relied on the amplification of reference gene primers. Assay used: immunoSEQ multiplex PCR; TCRdb lists only in-frame clones, some missing. V and J calls plus clone size are reproduced from that table; the DNA served to infer D and trimming. Here the sample spans more than 200,000 clones, about 86% being singletons. The germline CDR1 and CDR2 sequences are SGHAT and FQNNGV. V was pared by 5 bases and J by 2 bases, with 13 bases between. This CDR3 has 14 residues. The chain employs TRBV11-2 and TRBJ2-7, with D unclear. This TCR was sampled from a man aged 45-60 years with active or convalescent COVID-19. The source material was peripheral blood. The DNA for the CDR3 is TGTGCCAGCAGCACGGGTTTCAAAACCTACGAGCAGTACTTC. This encodes CASSTGFKTYEQYF. Drawing the rest from reference TRBV11-2 and TRBJ2-7, the complete variable domain is EAGVAQSPRYKIIEKRQSVAFWCNPISGHATLYWYQQILGQGPKLLIQFQNNGVVDDSQLPKDRFSAERLKGVDSTLKIQPAKLEDSAVYLCASSTGFKTYEQYFGPGTRLTVT.